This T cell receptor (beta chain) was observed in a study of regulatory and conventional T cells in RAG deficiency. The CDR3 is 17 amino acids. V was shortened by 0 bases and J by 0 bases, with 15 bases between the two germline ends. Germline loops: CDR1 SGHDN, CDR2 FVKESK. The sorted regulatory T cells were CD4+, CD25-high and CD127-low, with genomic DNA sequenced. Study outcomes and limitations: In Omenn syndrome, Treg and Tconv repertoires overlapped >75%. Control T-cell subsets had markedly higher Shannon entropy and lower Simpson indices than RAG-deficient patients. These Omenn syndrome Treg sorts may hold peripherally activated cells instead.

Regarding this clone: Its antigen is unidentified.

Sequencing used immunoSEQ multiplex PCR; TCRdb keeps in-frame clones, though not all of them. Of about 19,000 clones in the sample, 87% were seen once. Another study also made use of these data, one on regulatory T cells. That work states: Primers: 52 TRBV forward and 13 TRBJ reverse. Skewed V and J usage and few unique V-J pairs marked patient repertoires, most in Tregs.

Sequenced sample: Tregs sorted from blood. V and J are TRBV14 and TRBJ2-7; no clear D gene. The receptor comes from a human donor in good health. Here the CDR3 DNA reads TGTGCCAGCAGCCAAGAACGGAGATCCAAGAGCTCCTACGAGCAGTACTTC. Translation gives CASSQERRSKSSYEQYF.